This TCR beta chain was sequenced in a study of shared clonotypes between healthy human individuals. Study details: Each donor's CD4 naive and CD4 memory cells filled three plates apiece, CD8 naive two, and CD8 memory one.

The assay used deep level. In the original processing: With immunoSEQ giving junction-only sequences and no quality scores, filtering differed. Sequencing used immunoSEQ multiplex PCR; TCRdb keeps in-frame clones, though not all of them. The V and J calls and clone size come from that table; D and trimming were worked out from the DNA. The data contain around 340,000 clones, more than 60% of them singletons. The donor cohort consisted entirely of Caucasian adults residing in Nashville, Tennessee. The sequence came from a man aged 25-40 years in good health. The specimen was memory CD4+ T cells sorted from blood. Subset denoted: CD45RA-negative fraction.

CDR3 sequence reads: CSVDKVRGENNEQFF. CDR3 DNA: TGCAGCGTTGATAAGGTTAGGGGGGAGAACAATGAGCAGTTCTTC. The chain recombines TRBV29-1 with TRBJ2-1; perhaps D is TRBD1 or TRBD2 (6 bases each). CDR1 is SQVTM, CDR2 ANQGSEA, per germline. The CDR3 extends over 15 amino acids. Trimming pared 3 bases from V and 5 bases from J, leaving 17 bases between.